This T cell receptor beta chain originates from a study of T cells in Graves' hyperthyroidism and ophthalmopathy. Stable Graves' hyperthyroidism meant no ophthalmopathy progression within 18 months. Patients aged 18 to 65 had newly diagnosed hyperthyroidism of under 2 months' duration. Uncontrolled infection, other autoimmune disease, pregnancy and lactation each barred patients from inclusion. Overall study findings and caveats: Prediction of ophthalmopathy progression came a median around 6 months pre-onset.

This clonotype was detected a few times. No antigen is known for it. Researchers amplified the TCR beta CDR3 regions from RNA transcripts. The study used the HTBI primer set for a first-round RT-PCR of the TCR CDR3. TCRdb re-derived calls from the multiplex PCR reads in MiXCR, one entry per CDR3 protein. The table shows roughly 720,000 distinct CDR3 sequences, with 15% to 20% occurring only once. V was pared by 6 bases and J by 0 bases, with 12 bases between. CDR3 length: 14 residues. Germline assignment: CDR1 MNHEY and CDR2 SVGEGT. This TCR derives from a man aged 45 to 65 with Graves' hyperthyroidism. The sample taken for sequencing was blood. The V gene is TRBV6-2 or TRBV6-3, the J gene TRBJ2-7; D may be TRBD1 (5 bases). CDR3: CASRTGPASYEQYF. The DNA of the CDR3 is TGTGCCAGCAGAACAGGACCGGCCTCCTACGAGCAGTACTTC.